This TCR beta chain is from a study of blood T cell repertoires in COVID-19. The wider study: The origin of the acute and convalescent COVID-19 samples was the United States, Italy and Spain. PBMCs, B-cell-depleted T cells, or T cells provided the cDNA or gDNA that made up the material.

There are 15 residues in the CDR3. The germline CDR1 and CDR2 sequences are SGHTA and FQGNSA. Trimming left V 2 bases short and J 4 bases short, with 13 bases between. Authors' data handling: Reference gene primer amplification gave estimated nucleated cell counts. Profiling relied on immunoSEQ multiplex PCR, and the TCRdb table lists in-frame clones only, not all of them. The DNA gave D and trimming, while V, J and clone size come from that table. Here the sample spans about 480,000 clones, 89% being singletons. Seattle researchers signed up patients amid active infection and tracked them longitudinally. This clone has only one observation.

Specimen: peripheral blood. This chain joins TRBV7-2 and TRBJ2-3; D perhaps matches TRBD2 (6 bases). This clonotype was obtained from a man aged 18 to 30 with COVID-19, enrolled during active disease. CDR3 in amino acids: CASSLQAGLADTQYF. In DNA, the CDR3 is TGTGCCAGCAGCTTACAAGCGGGCCTGGCAGATACGCAGTATTTT.